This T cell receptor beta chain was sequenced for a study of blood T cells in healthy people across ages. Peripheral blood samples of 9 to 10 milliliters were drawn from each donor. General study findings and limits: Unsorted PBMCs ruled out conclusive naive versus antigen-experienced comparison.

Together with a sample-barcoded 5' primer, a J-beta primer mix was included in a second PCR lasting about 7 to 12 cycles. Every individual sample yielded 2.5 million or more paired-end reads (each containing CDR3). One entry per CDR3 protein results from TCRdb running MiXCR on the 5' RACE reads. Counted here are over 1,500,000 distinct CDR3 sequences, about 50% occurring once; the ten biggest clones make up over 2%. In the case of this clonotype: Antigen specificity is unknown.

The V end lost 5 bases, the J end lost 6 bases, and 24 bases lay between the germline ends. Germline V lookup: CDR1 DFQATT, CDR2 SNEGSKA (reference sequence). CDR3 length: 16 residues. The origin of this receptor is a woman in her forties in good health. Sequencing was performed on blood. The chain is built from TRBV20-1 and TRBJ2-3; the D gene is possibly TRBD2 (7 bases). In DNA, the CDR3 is TGCAGTGCTGAGGGGGACTCATGGGGGGGTGGTGATACGCAGTATTTT. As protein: CSAEGDSWGGGDTQYF.